This T cell receptor (beta chain) is drawn from a study of blood T cells in healthy people across ages. The study, taken as a whole, reports: The donors' CMV status was not determined, possibly confounding changes in expanded clonotypes.

A second 7 to 11 cycle PCR used barcoded and J-beta primers. One entry per CDR3 protein, called by TCRdb with MiXCR from the 5' RACE reads. The sample contains approximately 670,000 distinct CDR3 sequences, approximately 40% of which appear only once. This clonotype was seen once. Its antigen remains unidentified. Ranging in age from about 6 to 90, the donors were healthy Caucasian individuals from Russia. Every donor provided 8.5 to 10 milliliters of peripheral blood. Germline trimming cut 6 bases from V and 2 bases from J; bases unmatched to any gene: 6. This CDR3 contains 15 residues. Germline CDR1 is MNHEY and CDR2 is SVGEGT.

The V call is TRBV6-2 or TRBV6-3, the J call TRBJ2-7; 11 bases match TRBD2. This receptor was identified in an elderly man in good health. Material: blood. CDR3 in amino acids: CASRRPSGRTYEQYF. In DNA, the CDR3 is TGTGCCAGCAGAAGACCTAGCGGGAGGACCTACGAGCAGTACTTC.